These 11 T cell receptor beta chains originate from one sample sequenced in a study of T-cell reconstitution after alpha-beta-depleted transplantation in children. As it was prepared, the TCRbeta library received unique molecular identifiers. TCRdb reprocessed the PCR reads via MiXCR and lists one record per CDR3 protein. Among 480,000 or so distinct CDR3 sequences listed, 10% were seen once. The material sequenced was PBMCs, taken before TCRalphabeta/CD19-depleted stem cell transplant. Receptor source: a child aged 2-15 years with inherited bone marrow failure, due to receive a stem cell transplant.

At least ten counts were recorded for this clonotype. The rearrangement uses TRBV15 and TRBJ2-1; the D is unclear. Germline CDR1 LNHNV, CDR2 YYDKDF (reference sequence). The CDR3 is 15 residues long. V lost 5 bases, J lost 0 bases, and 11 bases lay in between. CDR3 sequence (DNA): TGTGCCACCAGCCCTGGGCCGAGCTCCTACAATGAGCAGTTCTTC. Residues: CATSPGPSSYNEQFF.

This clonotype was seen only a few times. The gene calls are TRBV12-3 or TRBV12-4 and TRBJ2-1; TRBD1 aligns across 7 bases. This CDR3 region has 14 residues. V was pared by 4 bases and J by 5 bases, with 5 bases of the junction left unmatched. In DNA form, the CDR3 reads TGTGCCAGCAGTTCAGGGGACAGAAACAATGAGCAGTTCTTC. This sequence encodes CASSSGDRNNEQFF.

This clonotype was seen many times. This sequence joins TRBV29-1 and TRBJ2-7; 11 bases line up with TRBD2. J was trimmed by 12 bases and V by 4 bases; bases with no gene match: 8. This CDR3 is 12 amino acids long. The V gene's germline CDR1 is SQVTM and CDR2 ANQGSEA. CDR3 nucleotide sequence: TGCAGCGTTGGGGGGCTAGCGGGAGGTCCGTACTTC. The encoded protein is CSVGGLAGGPYF.

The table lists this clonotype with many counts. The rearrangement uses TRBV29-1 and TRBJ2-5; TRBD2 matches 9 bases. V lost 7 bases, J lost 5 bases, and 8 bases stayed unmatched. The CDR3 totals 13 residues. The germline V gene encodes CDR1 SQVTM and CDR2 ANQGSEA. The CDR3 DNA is TGCAGCGCCGCTTGGACTAGCGACGAGACCCAGTACTTC. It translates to CSAAWTSDETQYF.

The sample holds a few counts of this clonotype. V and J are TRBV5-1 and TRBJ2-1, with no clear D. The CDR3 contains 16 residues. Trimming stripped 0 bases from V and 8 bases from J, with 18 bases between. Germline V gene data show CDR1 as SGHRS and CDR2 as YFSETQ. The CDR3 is CASSLVVNDGVYEQFF. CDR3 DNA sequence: TGCGCCAGCAGCTTGGTGGTGAATGATGGGGTTTATGAGCAGTTCTTC. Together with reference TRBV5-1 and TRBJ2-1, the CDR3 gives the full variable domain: KAGVTQTPRYLIKTRGQQVTLSCSPISGHRSVSWYQQTPGQGLQFLFEYFSETQRNKGNFPGRFSGRQFSNSRSEMNVSTLELGDSALYLCASSLVVNDGVYEQFFGPGTRLTVL.

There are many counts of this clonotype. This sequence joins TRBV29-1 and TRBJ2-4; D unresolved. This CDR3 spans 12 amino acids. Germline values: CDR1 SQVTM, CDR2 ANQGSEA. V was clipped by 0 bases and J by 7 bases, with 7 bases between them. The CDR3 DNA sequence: TGCAGCGTTGAAGACTACCGCAACATTCAGTACTTC. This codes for CSVEDYRNIQYF.

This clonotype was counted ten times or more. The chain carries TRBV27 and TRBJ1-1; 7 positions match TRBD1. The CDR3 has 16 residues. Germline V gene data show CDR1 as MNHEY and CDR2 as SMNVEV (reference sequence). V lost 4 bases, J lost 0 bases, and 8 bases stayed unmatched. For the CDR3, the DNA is TGTGCCAGCAGTTCCACACGACAGGGATTGAACACTGAAGCTTTCTTT. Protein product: CASSSTRQGLNTEAFF.

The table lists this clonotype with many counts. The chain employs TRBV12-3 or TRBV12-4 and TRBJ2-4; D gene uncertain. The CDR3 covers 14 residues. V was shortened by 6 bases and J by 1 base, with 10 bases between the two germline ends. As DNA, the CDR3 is TGTGCCAGCAGCAACTTTACGGCCAAAAACATTCAGTACTTC. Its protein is CASSNFTAKNIQYF.

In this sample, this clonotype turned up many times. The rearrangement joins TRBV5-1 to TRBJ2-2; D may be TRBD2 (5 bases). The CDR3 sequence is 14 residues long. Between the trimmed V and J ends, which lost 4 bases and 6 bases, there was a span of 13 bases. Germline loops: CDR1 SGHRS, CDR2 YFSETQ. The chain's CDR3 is CASSTGRSAGELFF. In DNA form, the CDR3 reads TGCGCCAGCAGCACGGGGAGAAGCGCCGGGGAGCTGTTTTTT.

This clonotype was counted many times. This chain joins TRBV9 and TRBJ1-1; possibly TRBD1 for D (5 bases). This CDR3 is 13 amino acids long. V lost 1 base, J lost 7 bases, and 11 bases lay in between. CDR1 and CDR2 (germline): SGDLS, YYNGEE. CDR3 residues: CASSVWGGGEAFF. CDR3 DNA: TGTGCCAGCAGCGTATGGGGCGGCGGTGAAGCTTTCTTT.

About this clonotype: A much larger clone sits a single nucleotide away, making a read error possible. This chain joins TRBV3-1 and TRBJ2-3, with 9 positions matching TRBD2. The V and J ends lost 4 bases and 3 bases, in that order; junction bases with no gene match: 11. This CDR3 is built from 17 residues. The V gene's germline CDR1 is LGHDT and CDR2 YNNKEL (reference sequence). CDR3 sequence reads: CASSPGTSRGVTDTQYF. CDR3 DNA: TGTGCCAGCAGCCCAGGGACTAGCAGGGGAGTGACAGATACGCAGTATTTT.